The rows below give T cell receptor beta chains drawn from one sample of a study of regulatory T cells in long-lasting Graves disease. From the multiplex PCR reads, TCRdb called clonotypes with MiXCR, one entry per CDR3 protein. The sample includes some 500,000 distinct CDR3 sequences, around an eighth seen only once; the top ten take roughly 10%. This same sample was also part of a study on T cells in Graves' hyperthyroidism and ophthalmopathy.

Sequences were derived from peripheral blood mononuclear cells (PBMCs), sampled at new diagnosis, from a patient treated with antithyroid drugs. Every receptor here comes from a man aged 25 to 40 with Graves disease. CDR3s include the opening cysteine and the closing phenylalanine or tryptophan. The order of the fields is D gene, V gene, J gene, clone size, CDR3 protein, CDR3 DNA. D genes are given only for firm matches. Expanded clones are given a class, and other clones once, few, many or no size at all.

TRBD1	TRBV12-3/TRBV12-4	TRBJ1-2	many	CASSFFWGQGVFVFGYTF	TGTGCCAGCAGTTTTTTCTGGGGACAGGGGGTTTTTGTGTTCGGCTACACCTTC
NA	TRBV24-1	TRBJ1-5	many	CATSDGRGRIQPQHF	TGTGCCACCAGTGATGGCAGGGGACGGATTCAGCCCCAGCATTTT
NA	TRBV19	TRBJ1-2	many	CASSIDRGPGYTF	TGTGCCAGTAGTATAGATCGAGGTCCTGGCTACACCTTC
NA	TRBV6-2/TRBV6-3	TRBJ2-2	NA	CASPPLGRAGELFF	TGTGCCAGCCCCCCACTCGGACGAGCCGGGGAGCTGTTTTTT
NA	TRBV29-1	TRBJ2-4	few	CSVDSASIQYF	TGCAGCGTTGATTCCGCATCCATTCAGTACTTC
TRBD1	TRBV12-3/TRBV12-4	TRBJ1-1	many	CASSRGTANTEAFF	TGTGCCAGCAGCCGCGGGACAGCAAACACTGAAGCTTTCTTT
NA	TRBV28	TRBJ1-4	many	CASRPGRFNEKLFF	TGTGCCAGCAGACCGGGACGTTTTAATGAAAAACTGTTTTTT
TRBD1	TRBV6-2/TRBV6-3	TRBJ2-5	NA	CASSLEGWDRGRETQYF	TGTGCCAGCAGTTTAGAGGGATGGGACAGGGGACGGGAGACCCAGTACTTC
TRBD1	TRBV29-1	TRBJ2-3	many	CSVQDRAVADTQYF	TGCAGCGTTCAGGACAGGGCGGTCGCAGATACGCAGTATTTT
NA	TRBV5-6	TRBJ2-1	NA	CASSFLSSYNEQFF	TGTGCCAGCAGCTTTCTGAGCTCCTACAATGAGCAGTTCTTC
TRBD2	TRBV11-2	TRBJ2-1	many	CASSLGAGGPYNEQFF	TGTGCCAGCAGCTTAGGAGCGGGAGGGCCCTACAATGAGCAGTTCTTC
NA	TRBV13	TRBJ2-5	NA	CASSHDAAQGYGQTQYF	TGTGCCAGCAGCCACGATGCCGCACAGGGTTATGGACAGACCCAGTACTTC
TRBD2	TRBV20-1	TRBJ2-3	many	CSAAWVSGRLTDTQYF	TGCAGTGCTGCGTGGGTGAGCGGGAGGTTAACAGATACGCAGTATTTT
NA	TRBV15	TRBJ2-7	NA	CATSRDGYGDEQYF	TGTGCCACCAGCAGAGATGGTTACGGCGACGAGCAGTACTTC
TRBD1	TRBV29-1	TRBJ2-7	NA	CSVVRQGANEQYF	TGCAGCGTTGTAAGACAGGGGGCCAACGAGCAGTACTTC
TRBD2	TRBV13	TRBJ2-5	few	CASSFGASGTEKETQYF	TGTGCCAGCAGCTTCGGTGCTAGCGGTACCGAAAAAGAGACCCAGTACTTC
TRBD2	TRBV3-1	TRBJ2-7	NA	CASSQRLAVSYEQYF	TGTGCCAGCAGCCAACGGCTAGCGGTCTCCTACGAGCAGTACTTC
TRBD2	TRBV5-4	TRBJ2-7	NA	CASSLSSGKWYEQYF	TGTGCCAGCAGCTTGTCTAGCGGGAAGTGGTACGAGCAGTACTTC
NA	TRBV6-1	TRBJ2-4	few	CASSTRSAPGAAKNIQYF	TGTGCCAGCAGTACCAGAAGCGCCCCAGGGGCAGCCAAAAACATTCAGTACTTC
NA	TRBV27	TRBJ1-4	few	CASSFSVGALNEKLFF	TGTGCCAGCAGCTTTAGCGTGGGGGCTCTTAATGAAAAACTGTTTTTT
TRBD1	TRBV5-1	TRBJ2-7	few	CASSRYTGGAGEQYF	TGCGCCAGCAGCAGATATACAGGGGGCGCGGGCGAGCAGTACTTC
NA	TRBV27	TRBJ2-3	many	CASSLYRPDTDTQYF	TGTGCCAGCAGTTTATATCGACCAGACACAGATACGCAGTATTTT
NA	TRBV20-1	TRBJ2-3	many	CSARVLGGQGADTQYF	TGCAGTGCTAGAGTCCTCGGGGGGCAAGGAGCAGATACGCAGTATTTT
TRBD1	TRBV4-1	TRBJ2-1	NA	CASSQEGQGNEQFF	TGCGCCAGCAGCCAAGAGGGACAGGGGAACGAGCAGTTCTTC
NA	TRBV6-5	TRBJ2-7	many	CASSYSSGGHGYEQYF	TGTGCCAGCAGTTACTCTTCCGGGGGCCATGGCTACGAGCAGTACTTC
NA	TRBV4-2	TRBJ2-5	NA	CASSPASRDWETQYF	TGTGCCAGCAGCCCAGCTTCTAGGGATTGGGAGACCCAGTACTTC
TRBD1	TRBV12-3/TRBV12-4	TRBJ2-5	many	CASSPYDRGGGRQTQYF	TGTGCCAGCAGTCCCTACGACAGGGGGGGCGGAAGGCAGACCCAGTACTTC
TRBD2	TRBV6-1	TRBJ2-7	many	CASSGRLGGRGYEQYF	TGTGCCAGCAGTGGCCGTCTTGGCGGGAGGGGGTACGAGCAGTACTTC
NA	TRBV29-1	TRBJ2-7	many	CSVSVGAPYDEQYF	TGCAGCGTATCTGTGGGGGCCCCCTACGACGAGCAGTACTTC
TRBD2	TRBV11-2	TRBJ2-2	many	CASSHGTTNTGELFF	TGTGCCAGCAGCCATGGGACTACGAACACCGGGGAGCTGTTTTTT
NA	TRBV5-1	TRBJ1-6	NA	CASSWGGTNSPLHF	TGCGCCAGCAGCTGGGGGGGCACAAATTCACCCCTCCACTTT
TRBD2	TRBV7-2	TRBJ2-7	many	CASSGSGLAGAEQYF	TGTGCCAGCAGCGGGTCGGGACTAGCGGGAGCGGAGCAGTACTTC
NA	TRBV11-2	TRBJ2-2	many	CASSLVDGELFF	TGTGCCAGCAGCTTAGTCGACGGGGAGCTGTTTTTT
NA	TRBV12-3/TRBV12-4	TRBJ2-1	many	CASSPAESSYNEQFF	TGTGCCAGCAGCCCAGCTGAAAGCTCCTACAATGAGCAGTTCTTC
NA	TRBV19	TRBJ2-7	NA	CASRKTDSYEQYF	TGTGCCAGTAGGAAGACTGATTCCTACGAGCAGTACTTC
NA	TRBV6-1	TRBJ2-5	many	CASSGGMEPGPKVVTQYF	TGTGCCAGCAGTGGAGGAATGGAACCGGGGCCCAAGGTAGTGACCCAGTACTTC
NA	TRBV12-3/TRBV12-4	TRBJ2-7	many	CASRSSSGGYEQYF	TGTGCCAGCAGATCATCTTCCGGGGGCTACGAGCAGTACTTC
TRBD2	TRBV20-1	TRBJ2-3	many	CSAKPGTSGSTDTQYF	TGCAGTGCTAAGCCCGGGACTAGCGGAAGCACAGATACGCAGTATTTT
TRBD2	TRBV7-8	TRBJ2-5	many	CASSSGLAGGVQETQYF	TGTGCCAGCAGCTCAGGCCTAGCGGGAGGGGTGCAAGAGACCCAGTACTTC
TRBD2	TRBV20-1	TRBJ2-7	many	CSAPLDGRVGEQYF	TGCAGTGCCCCCCTCGACGGGAGGGTAGGCGAGCAGTACTTC
TRBD2	TRBV4-2	TRBJ2-7	many	CASSQELAGAPSSYEQYF	TGTGCCAGCAGCCAAGAACTAGCGGGAGCTCCGAGCTCCTACGAGCAGTACTTC
NA	TRBV19	TRBJ2-5	NA	CASSPTTEPPMYF	TGTGCCAGTAGTCCAACCACGGAGCCCCCCATGTACTTC